The clone carrying this T cell receptor beta chain was observed a single time. Only in-frame clones appear in the TCRdb table, and some are missing; sequencing was by immunoSEQ multiplex PCR. The table lists about 290,000 clones, approximately 86% of them singletons, with 4.1% in the top ten. The data were obtained in a study of blood T cell repertoires in COVID-19. Across the whole study: Samples taken during acute and convalescent COVID-19 were collected in the United States, Italy and Spain. The cDNA or gDNA used as material had been derived from T cells, B-cell-depleted T cells, or PBMCs.

V trimming: 4 bases; J trimming: 2 bases; junction bases outside the gene matches: 6. Germline values: CDR1 MRHNA, CDR2 SNTAGT. The CDR3 extends over 15 amino acids. J is TRBJ2-3 and V is TRBV6-4, with 7 positions matching TRBD2. The TCR comes from a woman between 50 and 59 years old with active or convalescent COVID-19. What was sequenced was peripheral blood. The CDR3 loop reads CASSAGGLDTDTQYF. Written as DNA, the CDR3 is TGTGCCAGCAGTGCGGGGGGACTCGACACAGATACGCAGTATTTT.